A single sample is the source of the 28 T cell receptor beta chains below, sequenced in a study of T cell repertoires in cytomegalovirus infection. TCRdb redid the calling of the reads with MiXCR, one entry per CDR3 protein. This table has approximately 310,000 distinct CDR3 sequences, 20% to 25% appearing once. No antigen has been identified for these receptors. The starting material was cultured PBMCs, obtained from culture after CMV antigen stimulation. The receptors derive from a human donor in good health (CMV status not recorded). Some clones in this sample may be carry-over from other donors' samples.

The J gene is TRBJ1-1, the V gene TRBV19, with 9 bases lining up with TRBD1. The CDR3 spans 15 residues. V lost 5 bases and J lost 0; bases outside the gene matches: 4. Germline lookup yields CDR1 LNHDA and CDR2 SQIVND (reference sequence). Here the CDR3 reads CASSSGDRVNTEAFF. The CDR3 DNA sequence: TGTGCCAGTAGTTCCGGGGACAGGGTGAACACTGAAGCTTTCTTT. Full variable domain (rest looked up from reference TRBV19 and TRBJ1-1): DGGITQSPKYLFRKEGQNVTLSCEQNLNHDAMYWYRQDPGQGLRLIYYSQIVNDFQKGDIAEGYSVSREKKESFPLTVTSAQKNPTAFYLCASSSGDRVNTEAFFGQGTRLTVV.

This clonotype was seen a few times. The chain combines TRBV4-3 with TRBJ1-6; 7 positions match TRBD1. The length of the CDR3 is 15 residues. Trimming cost V 3 bases and J 6 bases; bases outside gene matches: 5. Germline assignment: CDR1 LGHNA and CDR2 YSLEER. The CDR3 reads CASSHDTGANSPLHF. As DNA, the CDR3 is TGCGCCAGCAGCCACGACACAGGGGCTAATTCACCCCTCCACTTT.

The chain couples TRBV27 to TRBJ1-6, with unresolved D. This CDR3 contains 13 residues. The ends were cut back, 6 bases at V and 6 bases at J, with 9 bases in the middle. Germline V CDR1 and CDR2: MNHEY, SMNVEV (reference sequence). The CDR3 loop reads CASRFGLNSPLHF. CDR3 DNA sequence: TGTGCCAGCAGGTTCGGGCTTAATTCACCCCTCCACTTT.

This clonotype was recorded at least ten times. This chain joins TRBV7-3 and TRBJ2-1, with unresolved D. The CDR3 length is 17 residues. V was cut by 0 bases and J by 1 base, with 13 bases left in between. From germline, CDR1 is SGHTA and CDR2 FQGTGA. The CDR3 region has the DNA TGTGCCAGCAGCTTAACGCGACGGGTTGGGTCCTACAATGAGCAGTTCTTC. Translation gives CASSLTRRVGSYNEQFF.

Only a few counts were recorded for this clonotype. An end of the junction differs from the germline gene, which may be a read error. This sequence joins TRBV27 and TRBJ1-3; no definite D call. Germline lookup yields CDR1 MNHEY and CDR2 SMNVEV (reference sequence). The CDR3 consists of 15 residues. The chain's CDR3 is CASSLSVKAGNTIYF. The DNA of the CDR3 is TGTGCCAGCAGTTTATCGGTTAAGGCTGGTAACACCATATATTTT.

The chain recombines TRBV19 with TRBJ1-1; possibly TRBD1 for D (6 bases). V lost 4 bases and J 1 base, leaving 13 bases between the germline ends. The CDR3 covers 15 residues. Germline V gene sequence: CDR1 LNHDA, CDR2 SQIVND (reference sequence). CDR3 region: CASSKREGGNTEAFF. For the CDR3, the DNA is TGTGCCAGTAGTAAGAGGGAGGGGGGGAACACTGAAGCTTTCTTT.

This clonotype appeared a few times. The V gene is TRBV10-3, the J gene TRBJ2-1; D is undetermined. This CDR3 comprises 16 residues. Deletions cut 2 bases from V and 6 bases from J, with 17 bases between. Germline V lookup: CDR1 ENHRY, CDR2 SYGVKD. CDR3 DNA sequence: TGTGCCATCAGTGAGGCCGTTGGGAAAGGTCTCAATGAGCAGTTCTTC. Translated, it gives CAISEAVGKGLNEQFF.

This clonotype was detected only a few times. The gene calls are TRBV7-2 and TRBJ2-2; D is unresolved. CDR1 and CDR2 (germline): SGHTA, FQGNSA. V lost 1 base to trimming and J lost 8 bases, with 5 bases between them. The CDR3 has 12 amino acids. The CDR3 sequence: CASSLVWGELFF. The CDR3 DNA reads TGTGCCAGCAGCTTAGTGTGGGGGGAGCTGTTTTTT.

Only a few counts were recorded for this clonotype. The V gene is TRBV7-6, the J gene TRBJ2-7; TRBD2 aligns across 12 bases. The CDR3 sequence is 16 residues long. Trimming at V came to 5 bases and at J to 0 bases, leaving 5 bases not matched to a gene. CDR1 SGHVS and CDR2 FNYEAQ come from the germline V gene. The CDR3: CASSATTSGSSYEQYF. CDR3 nucleotides: TGTGCCAGCAGCGCCACGACTAGCGGGAGCTCCTACGAGCAGTACTTC.

The chain is built from TRBV6-5 and TRBJ1-2, with D possibly TRBD1 on 5 matching bases. Trimming cost V 2 bases and J 8 bases, with 12 bases left between them. Germline values: CDR1 MNHEY, CDR2 SVGAGI. The CDR3 spans 13 residues. In DNA, the CDR3 is TGTGCCAGCAGTTACGTCAGGGTTGGCGGCTACACCTTC. This translates into CASSYVRVGGYTF.

This chain uses TRBV19 with TRBJ1-6, with 9 bases aligning to TRBD1. The CDR3 spans 15 residues. The germline CDR1 and CDR2 sequences are LNHDA and SQIVND (reference sequence). With V trimmed by 4 bases and J by 10 bases, 8 bases remained unmatched. The CDR3 nucleotides read TGTGCCAGTAGTACCCGGACAGGGGCTGGGTCACCCCTCCACTTT. It yields the protein CASSTRTGAGSPLHF.

This clonotype was observed many times. The chain joins TRBV24-1 to TRBJ2-3, with TRBD2 as a possible D gene (6 bases). Germline V gene data show CDR1 as KGHDR and CDR2 as SFDVKD. The length of the CDR3 is 16 residues. The V end lost 0 bases, the J end lost 3 bases, and 12 bases lay between the germline ends. CDR3 region: CATSDLGEEGTDTQYF. The CDR3 region has the DNA TGTGCCACCAGTGATTTGGGGGAGGAGGGTACAGATACGCAGTATTTT.

This clonotype came up many times. The CDR3 reads CASSFTSRPEGTQYF. The CDR3 coding sequence is TGTGCCAGCAGCTTCACATCTAGGCCGGAGGGGACCCAGTACTTC. The rearrangement links TRBV7-2 to TRBJ2-5; perhaps TRBD2 as D (6 bases). The V gene lost 3 bases and the J gene lost 7 bases, with 18 bases spanning the gap. The CDR3 sequence is 15 residues long. Per the germline V gene, CDR1 is SGHTA and CDR2 is FQGNSA.

This clonotype was seen only a few times. The V gene is TRBV4-2, the J gene TRBJ2-4; 8 bases fit TRBD1. CDR1 is LGHNA, CDR2 YNFKEQ, per germline. Germline trimming cut 3 bases from V and 1 base from J; bases unmatched to any gene: 8. The CDR3 contains 17 residues. DNA for the CDR3: TGTGCCAGCAGCCAGCTCGGACAGGGTCTGGCCAAAAACATTCAGTACTTC. Protein product: CASSQLGQGLAKNIQYF.

The chain joins TRBV19 to TRBJ2-7, with 11 nucleotides matching TRBD1. This CDR3 is built from 13 residues. Germline CDR1 reads LNHDA; CDR2 reads SQIVND (reference sequence). Losses at the gene ends were 9 bases for V and 6 bases for J; bases not matched to a gene: 7. CDR3 nucleotides: TGTGCCAGCGGGACAGGGGGGACTAGCGAGCAGTACGTC. It translates to CASGTGGTSEQYV.

This clonotype was observed many times. CDR3 DNA: TGTGCCAGCAGCCCGTTCCCCCCGGGACAGGGGGGTAGTCTGACCCAGTACTTC. Translation gives CASSPFPPGQGGSLTQYF. The gene calls are TRBV7-2 and TRBJ2-5; 11 bases map to TRBD1. J lost 7 bases, V lost 5 bases, and 18 bases had no gene match. Germline V gene data show CDR1 as SGHTA and CDR2 as FQGNSA. The CDR3 length is 18 residues.

This clonotype was counted many times. The chain combines TRBV7-2 with TRBJ1-3; D unresolved. The V end was cut by 3 bases, the J end by 1 base, with 7 bases between. Germline V gene lookup returns CDR1 SGHTA and CDR2 FQGNSA. This CDR3 comprises 14 residues. The CDR3 reads CASSFLGSGNTIYF. The CDR3 DNA follows: TGTGCCAGCAGCTTTCTGGGGTCTGGAAACACCATATATTTT.

This clonotype was counted a few times. For the CDR3, the DNA is TGTGCCAGTACCGAGAGACTAGCGGGAGGCTCGCGGACAGATACGCAGTATTTT. It is translated as CASTERLAGGSRTDTQYF. The V call is TRBV19, the J call TRBJ2-3; TRBD2 agrees at 13 bases. V lost 7 bases, J lost 3 bases, and 13 bases stayed unmatched. CDR3 size: 18 residues. The germline V gene has CDR1 LNHDA and CDR2 SQIVND (reference sequence).

This chain links TRBV6-5 with TRBJ2-1; D is ambiguous. The CDR3 length is 16 residues. V gave up 0 bases and J gave up 6 bases, with 15 bases separating them. CDR1 is MNHEY and CDR2 is SVGAGI in the germline V gene. The CDR3 bases are TGTGCCAGCAGTTACTCGTTACGCAGCCACCGCAATGAGCAGTTCTTC. As protein: CASSYSLRSHRNEQFF.

The chain combines TRBV19 with TRBJ2-1; 14 positions match TRBD2. The V and J ends lost 5 bases and 4 bases, in that order; junction bases with no gene match: 7. Germline CDR1 and CDR2: LNHDA and SQIVND (reference sequence). The CDR3 totals 17 residues. The CDR3 DNA reads TGTGCCAGTAGTTTCGGGACTAGCGGGAGTAGGTACAATGAGCAGTTCTTC. Protein: CASSFGTSGSRYNEQFF.

This chain links TRBV29-1 with TRBJ2-2; 12 nucleotides match TRBD2. The CDR3 is 15 amino acids. The junction had 5 bases not matched to a gene; V was cut back by 2 bases and J by 7 bases. Germline assignment: CDR1 SQVTM and CDR2 ANQGSEA. The CDR3 spells CSVELAGGPNGELFF. Written as DNA, the CDR3 is TGCAGCGTTGAACTAGCGGGAGGGCCTAACGGGGAGCTGTTTTTT.

This clonotype has just a few counts. V is TRBV6-5 and J is TRBJ2-7; 8 nucleotides align to TRBD2. The V gene end was trimmed by 6 bases and the J gene end by 6 bases; junction bases not matched to a gene: 10. The CDR3 runs to 14 residues. Looked up from germline, CDR1 is MNHEY and CDR2 is SVGAGI. CDR3 in DNA: TGTGCCAGCAGCCGCAGCGGGAGTTACGGCGAGCAGTACGTC. Residues: CASSRSGSYGEQYV.

The chain couples TRBV7-8 to TRBJ2-7; TRBD1 aligns across 8 bases. CDR3 length: 14 residues. Germline values: CDR1 SGHVS, CDR2 FQNEAQ. J lost 1 base, V lost 5 bases, and 4 bases had no gene match. The CDR3, as DNA: TGTGCCAGCAGCGTTAGACAGGGGTCCTACGAGCAGTACGTC. It translates to CASSVRQGSYEQYV.

The rearrangement uses TRBV2 and TRBJ1-5; D not certain. V lost 8 bases, J lost 3 bases, and 14 bases lay in between. Per germline, CDR1 SNHLY and CDR2 FYNNEI. This CDR3 region has 14 residues. The CDR3 sequence is CASGLSGPNQPQHF. CDR3 nucleotide sequence: TGTGCCAGCGGTTTGTCAGGCCCCAATCAGCCCCAGCATTTT.

This clonotype has only a few counts. The rearrangement links TRBV6-1 to TRBJ2-1; 11 nucleotides line up with TRBD2. There are 16 residues in the CDR3. Germline CDR1 and CDR2: MNHNS and SASEGT. V shed 7 bases, J shed 8 bases, and the junction held 13 bases outside the gene matches. This chain's CDR3 is CASNLRTSGRLYEQFF. The CDR3 DNA reads as TGTGCCAGCAATCTAAGAACTAGCGGGAGACTCTATGAGCAGTTCTTC.

This chain joins TRBV27 and TRBJ1-2; a possible D gene is TRBD1 (5 bases). Germline V gives CDR1 MNHEY, CDR2 SMNVEV (reference sequence). The CDR3 sequence is 13 residues long. The V end lost 4 bases, the J end lost 8 bases, and 14 bases lay between the germline ends. In DNA, the CDR3 is TGTGCCAGCAGTTGGACGGGGGGGGAAGGCTACACCTTC. It encodes CASSWTGGEGYTF.

The genes are TRBV19 and TRBJ1-5, with D possibly TRBD1 on 6 matching bases. Trimming left V 9 bases short and J 6 bases short, with 15 bases between. From germline, CDR1 is LNHDA and CDR2 SQIVND (reference sequence). This CDR3 has 13 amino acids. The CDR3 loop is CASSGALGQPQHF. In DNA form, the CDR3 reads TGTGCCAGCTCAGGGGCCCTCGGTCAGCCCCAGCATTTT.

The chain recombines TRBV2 with TRBJ2-1, with TRBD2 as a possible D gene (5 bases). CDR1 and CDR2 from the germline V gene are SNHLY and FYNNEI. Trimming left V 2 bases short and J 10 bases short, with 12 bases between. CDR3 length: 13 residues. CDR3 in amino acids: CASSESWTGEQFF. CDR3 bases: TGTGCCAGCAGTGAAAGCTGGACGGGGGAGCAGTTCTTC.